This T cell receptor beta chain originates from a study of shared clonotypes between healthy human individuals. The wider study: Plates per donor: three CD4 naive, three CD4 memory, two CD8 naive, one CD8 memory.

V was cut by 1 base and J by 0 bases, with 9 bases left in between. The germline CDR1 and CDR2 sequences are LGHNA and YNFKEQ. The CDR3 consists of 15 residues. Details on this clone: Antigen unknown.

The repertoire was sequenced with immunoSEQ multiplex PCR; TCRdb's copy has only in-frame clones and lacks some. The sample yields fewer than 1.4 million clones, approximately 78% seen once. Study-level points and caveats: A reduction in generation probabilities was seen for non-shared clonotypes relative to those shared by all four donors.

This TCR was recovered from a man in his late teens or twenties in good health. Some clones in this sample may be carry-over from other donors' samples. The material sequenced was memory CD4+ T cells from PBMCs. The subset denotes: CD45RA-negative fraction. The V gene is TRBV4-2, the J gene TRBJ1-2, with D tentatively TRBD1 (5 bases). CDR3 coding DNA: TGTGCCAGCAGCCAAGGGGCAGGGCCTAACTATGGCTACACCTTC. This encodes CASSQGAGPNYGYTF.